Below, 7 T cell receptor beta chains from the same sample are listed, as sequenced in a study of T cells in localized non-small cell lung cancer. Produced via immunoSEQ multiplex PCR; TCRdb's table is partial and in-frame only. This table has 130,000 or so clones, roughly 90% appearing once. This specimen consisted of peripheral blood, obtained before any cancer treatment. The receptors come from a female donor aged 60 or older with stage I lung adenocarcinoma.

This clone has a handful of counts. The genes are TRBV19 and TRBJ2-1; 9 bases line up with TRBD2. The CDR3 is 16 amino acids. CDR1 and CDR2 from the germline V gene are LNHDA and SQIVND (reference sequence). Trimming cost V 4 bases and J 0 bases; bases outside gene matches: 4. The CDR3 sequence is CASSTLAGLSYNEQFF. The CDR3 nucleotides are TGTGCCAGTAGTACGCTAGCGGGACTCTCCTACAATGAGCAGTTCTTC.

The chain combines TRBV10-3 with TRBJ1-2; no definite D call. The length of the CDR3 is 13 residues. Trimming took off 4 bases at V and 6 bases at J, with 12 bases between the two ends. Germline CDR1 ENHRY, CDR2 SYGVKD. The CDR3: CAISAGNEDGYTF. Written as DNA, the CDR3 is TGTGCCATCAGTGCGGGTAACGAGGATGGCTACACCTTC.

This sequence joins TRBV5-5 and TRBJ1-2; possible D gene TRBD1, 6 bases. This CDR3 spans 13 amino acids. V was clipped by 4 bases and J by 3 bases, with 10 bases between them. The germline CDR1 and CDR2 sequences are SGHKS and YYEKEE (reference sequence). The CDR3 reads CASSLDSYYGYTF. As DNA, the CDR3 is TGTGCCAGCAGCCTGGACAGCTACTATGGCTACACCTTC.

The J gene is TRBJ1-4, the V gene TRBV9; a possible D gene is TRBD1 (5 bases). The CDR3 contains 15 residues. The germline V and J ends were trimmed by 3 bases and 8 bases, with 17 bases remaining between them. Looked up from germline, CDR1 is SGDLS and CDR2 is YYNGEE. The CDR3 DNA is TGTGCCAGCAGCGCCTGGGCCCGGGCAGGGGAAAAACTGTTTTTT. Protein product: CASSAWARAGEKLFF.

This chain uses TRBV7-2 with TRBJ1-2; 7 nucleotides line up with TRBD1. J gave up 6 bases and V 1 base, and 5 bases lay outside the gene matches. The CDR3 spans 14 residues. The V gene's germline CDR1 is SGHTA and CDR2 FQGNSA. Here the CDR3 DNA reads TGTGCCAGCAGCTTAGGACAGGGCAAGAATGGCTACACCTTC. As protein: CASSLGQGKNGYTF.

This chain uses TRBV5-1 with TRBJ2-3; D gene uncertain. Germline V gene sequence: CDR1 SGHRS, CDR2 YFSETQ. With 5 bases removed from V and 2 bases from J, the gap between germline ends came to 6 bases. This CDR3 has 12 residues. The CDR3, as DNA: TGCGCCAGCAGGCCCTACACAGATACGCAGTATTTT. Protein: CASRPYTDTQYF.

Comments on this clone: Other DNA sequences in this sample translate to the same CDR3. The chain joins TRBV6-1 to TRBJ2-3; 8 bases map to TRBD1. Germline CDR1 and CDR2: MNHNS and SASEGT. The CDR3 is 13 amino acids. Trimming took 4 bases from V and 3 from J; bases not matched to a gene: 0. DNA of the CDR3: TGTGCCAGCAGTGGGGACAGGACAGATACGCAGTATTTT. Translating gives CASSGDRTDTQYF.